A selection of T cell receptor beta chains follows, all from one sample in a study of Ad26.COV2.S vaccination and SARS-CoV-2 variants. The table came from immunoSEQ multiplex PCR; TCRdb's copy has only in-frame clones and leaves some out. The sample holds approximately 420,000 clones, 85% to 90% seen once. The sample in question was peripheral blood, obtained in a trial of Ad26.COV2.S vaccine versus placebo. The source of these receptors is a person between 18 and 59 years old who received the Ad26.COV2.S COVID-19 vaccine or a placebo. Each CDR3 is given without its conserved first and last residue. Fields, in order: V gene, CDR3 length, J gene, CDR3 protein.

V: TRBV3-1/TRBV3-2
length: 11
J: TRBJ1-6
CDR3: ASSQNGNSPLH

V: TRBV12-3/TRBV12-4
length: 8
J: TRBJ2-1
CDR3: ASRPNEQF

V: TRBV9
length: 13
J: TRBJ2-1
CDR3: ASSTRDTSYNEQF

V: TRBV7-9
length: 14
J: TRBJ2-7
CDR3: ASSLVQGLLSYEQY

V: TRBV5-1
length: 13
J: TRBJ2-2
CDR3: ASTPGRARTGELF

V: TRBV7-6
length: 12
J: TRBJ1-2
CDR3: ASSPQEGASGYT

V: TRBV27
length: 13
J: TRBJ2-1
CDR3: ASSSGTTTPVGQF

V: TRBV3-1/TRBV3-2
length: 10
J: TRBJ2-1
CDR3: ASSQLYNEQF

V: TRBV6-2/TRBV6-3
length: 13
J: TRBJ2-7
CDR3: ASSGGRDGSDEQY

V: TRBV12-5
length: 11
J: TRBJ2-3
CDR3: ASGLEFSDTQY

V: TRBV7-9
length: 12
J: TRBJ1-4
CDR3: ASSLTRGLEKLF

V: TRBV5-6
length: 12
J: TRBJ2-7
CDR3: ASRIRGQPYEQY

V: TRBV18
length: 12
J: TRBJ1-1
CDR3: ASSRGPGDTEAF

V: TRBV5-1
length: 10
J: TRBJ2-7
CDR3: ASSFPGDEQY

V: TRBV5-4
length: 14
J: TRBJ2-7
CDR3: ASSLRRTGGSYEQY

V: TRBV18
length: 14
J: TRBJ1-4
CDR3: ASSPRQGSTNEKLF

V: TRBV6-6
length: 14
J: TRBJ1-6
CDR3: ASTLQSSSYNSPLH

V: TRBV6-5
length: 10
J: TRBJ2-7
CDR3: ASSFDRDKQY

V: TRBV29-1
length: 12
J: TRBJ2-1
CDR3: SVEDAAGLPEQF

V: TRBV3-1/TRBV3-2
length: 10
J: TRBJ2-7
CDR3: ASSKSGSEQY

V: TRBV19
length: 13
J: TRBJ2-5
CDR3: ASSIDGRGQETQY

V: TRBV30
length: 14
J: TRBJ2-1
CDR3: AWSRTGQGGGNEQF

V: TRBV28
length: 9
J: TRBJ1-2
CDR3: ASRGSTADT

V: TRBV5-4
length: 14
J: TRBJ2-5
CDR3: ASSVDSGGARETQY

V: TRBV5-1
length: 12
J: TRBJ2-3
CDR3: ASSSPDSTDTQY

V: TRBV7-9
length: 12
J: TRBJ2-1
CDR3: ASSLSGLTGEQF

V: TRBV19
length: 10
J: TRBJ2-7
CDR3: ASRSRGHEQY

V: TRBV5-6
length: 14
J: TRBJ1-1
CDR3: ASSVTGNYMNTEAF

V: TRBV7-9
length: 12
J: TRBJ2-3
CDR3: ASRTWGGTDTQY

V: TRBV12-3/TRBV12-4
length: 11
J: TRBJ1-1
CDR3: ASSIRRNTEAF

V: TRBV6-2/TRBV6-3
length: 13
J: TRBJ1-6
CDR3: ASSKRTGKNSPLH

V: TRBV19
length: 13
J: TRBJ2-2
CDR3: ASKRGTLRAGELF

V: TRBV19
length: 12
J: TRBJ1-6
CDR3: ASSIDAGPSPLH

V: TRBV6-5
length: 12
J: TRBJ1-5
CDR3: ASGQTFSNQPQH

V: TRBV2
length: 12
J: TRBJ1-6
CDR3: ASSWGKDNSPLH

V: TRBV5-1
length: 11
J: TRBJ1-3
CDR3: ASSLVLRDTIY

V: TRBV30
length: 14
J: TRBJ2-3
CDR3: AWSVELAGSTDTQY

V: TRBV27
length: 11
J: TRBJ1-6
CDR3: ASSFDRNSPLH

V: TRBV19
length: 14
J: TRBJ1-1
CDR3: ASSVNGGAPAPEAF

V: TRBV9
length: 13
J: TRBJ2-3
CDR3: ASSVSSGGADTQY

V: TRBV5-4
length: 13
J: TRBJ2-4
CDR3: ASSSGATAKNIQY

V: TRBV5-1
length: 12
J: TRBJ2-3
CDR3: ASSLVTRTDTQY

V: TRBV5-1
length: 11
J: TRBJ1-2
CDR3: ASSSRGDYGYT

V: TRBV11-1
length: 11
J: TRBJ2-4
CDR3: ASSLESWHIQY

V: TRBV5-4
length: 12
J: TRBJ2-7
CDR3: ASSTGGSSYEQY

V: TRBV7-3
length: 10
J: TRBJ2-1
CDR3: ASSGGGGEQF

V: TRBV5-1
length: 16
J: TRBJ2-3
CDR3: ASNNLGTSGGATDTQY

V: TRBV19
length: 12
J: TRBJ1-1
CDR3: ASSIPSVNTEAF

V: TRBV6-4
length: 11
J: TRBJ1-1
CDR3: ASSITANTEAF

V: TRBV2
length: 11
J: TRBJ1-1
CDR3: ASNDRIYTEAF

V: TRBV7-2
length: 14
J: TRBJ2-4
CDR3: ASSSWPQWSKNIQY

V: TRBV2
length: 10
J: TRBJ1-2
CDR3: ASSRGTYGYT

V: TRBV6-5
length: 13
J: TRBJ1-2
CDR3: ASSRTTRSNYGYT